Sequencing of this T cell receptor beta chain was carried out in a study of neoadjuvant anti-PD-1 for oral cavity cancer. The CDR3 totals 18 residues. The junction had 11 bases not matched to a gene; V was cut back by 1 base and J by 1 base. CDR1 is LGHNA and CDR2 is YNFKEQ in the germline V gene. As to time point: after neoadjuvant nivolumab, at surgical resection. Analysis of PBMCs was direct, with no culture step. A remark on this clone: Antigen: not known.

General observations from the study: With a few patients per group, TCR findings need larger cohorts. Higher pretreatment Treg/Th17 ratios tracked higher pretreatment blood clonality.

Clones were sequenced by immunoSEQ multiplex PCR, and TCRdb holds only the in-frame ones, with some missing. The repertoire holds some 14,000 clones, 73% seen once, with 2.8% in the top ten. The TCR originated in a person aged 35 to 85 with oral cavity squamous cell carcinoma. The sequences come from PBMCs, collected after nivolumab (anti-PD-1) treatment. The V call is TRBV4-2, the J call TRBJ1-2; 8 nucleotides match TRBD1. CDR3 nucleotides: TGTGCCAGCAGCCAAGCTCCGGGACAGGAGTTATTTAACTATGGCTACACCTTC. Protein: CASSQAPGQELFNYGYTF.